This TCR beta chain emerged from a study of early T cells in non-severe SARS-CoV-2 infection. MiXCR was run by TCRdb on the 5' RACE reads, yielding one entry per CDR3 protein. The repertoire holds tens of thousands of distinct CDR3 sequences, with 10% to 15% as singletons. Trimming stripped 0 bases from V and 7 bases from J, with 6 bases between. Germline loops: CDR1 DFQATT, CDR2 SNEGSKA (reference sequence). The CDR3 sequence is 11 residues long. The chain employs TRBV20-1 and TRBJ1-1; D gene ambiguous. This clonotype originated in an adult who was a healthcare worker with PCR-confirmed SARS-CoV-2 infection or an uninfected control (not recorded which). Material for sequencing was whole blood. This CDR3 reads CSAREGNEAFF. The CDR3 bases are TGCAGTGCTAGAGAAGGGAATGAAGCTTTCTTT.